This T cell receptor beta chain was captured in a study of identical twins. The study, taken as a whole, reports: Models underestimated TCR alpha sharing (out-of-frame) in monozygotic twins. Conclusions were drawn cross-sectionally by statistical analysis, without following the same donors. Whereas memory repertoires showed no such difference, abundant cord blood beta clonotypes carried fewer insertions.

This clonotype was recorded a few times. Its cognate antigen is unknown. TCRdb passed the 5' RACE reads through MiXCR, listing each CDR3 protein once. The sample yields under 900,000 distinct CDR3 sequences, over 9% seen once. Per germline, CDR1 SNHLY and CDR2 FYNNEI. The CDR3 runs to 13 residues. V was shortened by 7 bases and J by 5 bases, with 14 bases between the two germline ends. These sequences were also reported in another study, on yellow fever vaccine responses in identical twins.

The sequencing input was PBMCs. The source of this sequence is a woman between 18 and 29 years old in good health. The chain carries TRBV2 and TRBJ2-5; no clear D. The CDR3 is CASTSNSRETQYF. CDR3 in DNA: TGTGCCAGCACTTCCAACTCCAGGGAGACCCAGTACTTC. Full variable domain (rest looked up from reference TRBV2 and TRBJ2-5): EPEVTQTPSHQVTQMGQEVILRCVPISNHLYFYWYRQILGQKVEFLVSFYNNEISEKSEIFDDQFSVERPDGSNFTLKIRSTKLEDSAMYFCASTSNSRETQYFGPGTRLLVL.